A single sample is the source of the 5 T cell receptor beta chains below, sequenced in a study of blood T cell repertoires in COVID-19. Using immunoSEQ multiplex PCR, the repertoire was profiled, and TCRdb retains in-frame clones only, with some absent. The sample lists 40,000 to 50,000 clones; around 91% were seen once. The material sequenced was peripheral blood. The receptors shown here come from a man aged 30-40 years with active or convalescent COVID-19.

The chain has TRBV2 and TRBJ2-1; no firm D call. CDR1 SNHLY and CDR2 FYNNEI come from the germline V gene. There are 15 residues in the CDR3. The V and J ends lost 1 base and 8 bases respectively, with 15 bases between them. CDR3 sequence: CASSEGSFQVYEQFF. In DNA form, the CDR3 reads TGTGCCAGCAGTGAAGGTTCCTTTCAGGTTTATGAGCAGTTCTTC.

The chain links TRBV2 to TRBJ1-6, with no clear D. Germline V CDR1 and CDR2: SNHLY, FYNNEI. Trimming took 3 bases from V and 10 from J, leaving 13 bases between them. CDR3 length: 14 amino acids. The CDR3 loop is CASSESARGSPLHF. In DNA form, the CDR3 reads TGTGCCAGCAGTGAGTCAGCTCGAGGCTCACCCCTCCACTTT.

The V and J genes are TRBV5-4 and TRBJ2-5; 8 bases match TRBD1. V was pared by 4 bases and J by 1 base, with 9 bases of the junction left unmatched. The germline CDR1 and CDR2 sequences are SGHNT and YYREEE (reference sequence). This CDR3 contains 16 residues. This chain's CDR3 is CASSTTGQGGQETQYF. The CDR3 region has the DNA TGTGCCAGCAGCACTACCGGACAGGGAGGCCAAGAGACCCAGTACTTC.

The chain employs TRBV14 and TRBJ2-1; 10 nucleotides agree with TRBD2. The length of the CDR3 is 15 residues. Trimming removed 4 bases from V and 7 bases from J; junction bases left unmatched: 7. Germline CDR1 is SGHDN and CDR2 is FVKESK. CDR3 coding DNA: TGTGCCAGCAGCCTCGGTCTAGCGGGAGCAAATGAGCAGTTCTTC. Its protein is CASSLGLAGANEQFF.

The chain employs TRBV24-1 and TRBJ2-5; D may be TRBD2 (6 bases). The CDR3 totals 14 residues. Germline V gives CDR1 KGHDR, CDR2 SFDVKD. V was shortened by 5 bases and J by 4 bases, with 13 bases between the two germline ends. CDR3 in amino acids: CATSVGWGGETQYF. The CDR3 DNA reads as TGTGCCACCAGTGTTGGTTGGGGAGGAGAGACCCAGTACTTC.